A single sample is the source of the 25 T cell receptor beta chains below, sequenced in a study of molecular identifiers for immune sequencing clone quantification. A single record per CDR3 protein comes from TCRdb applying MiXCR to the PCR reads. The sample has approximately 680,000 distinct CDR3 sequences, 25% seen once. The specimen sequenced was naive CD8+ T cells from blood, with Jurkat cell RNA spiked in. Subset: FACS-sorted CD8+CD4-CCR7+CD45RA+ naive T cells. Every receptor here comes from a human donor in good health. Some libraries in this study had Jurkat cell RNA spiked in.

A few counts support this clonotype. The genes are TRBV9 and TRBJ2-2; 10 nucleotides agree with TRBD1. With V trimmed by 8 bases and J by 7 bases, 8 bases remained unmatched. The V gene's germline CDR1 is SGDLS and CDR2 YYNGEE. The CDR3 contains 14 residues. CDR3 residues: CASSGTGVFGELFF. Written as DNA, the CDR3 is TGTGCCAGTTCCGGGACAGGGGTGTTCGGGGAGCTGTTTTTT.

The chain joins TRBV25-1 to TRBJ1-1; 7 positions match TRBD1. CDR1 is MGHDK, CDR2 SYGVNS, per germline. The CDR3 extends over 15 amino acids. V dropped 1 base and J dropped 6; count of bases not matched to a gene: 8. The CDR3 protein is CASSESPQGSAEAFF. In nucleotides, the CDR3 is TGTGCCAGCAGTGAATCCCCACAGGGGAGTGCTGAAGCTTTCTTT. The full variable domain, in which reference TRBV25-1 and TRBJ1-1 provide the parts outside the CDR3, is EADIYQTPRYLVIGTGKKITLECSQTMGHDKMYWYQQDPGMELHLIHYSYGVNSTEKGDLSSESTVSRIRTEHFPLTLESARPSHTSQYLCASSESPQGSAEAFFGQGTRLTVV.

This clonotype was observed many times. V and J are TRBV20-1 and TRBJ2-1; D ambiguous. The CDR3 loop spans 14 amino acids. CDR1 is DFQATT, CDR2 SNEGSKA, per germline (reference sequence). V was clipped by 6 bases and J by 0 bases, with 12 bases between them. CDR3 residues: CSAPPAVSYNEQFF. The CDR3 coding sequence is TGCAGTGCCCCCCCAGCCGTCTCCTACAATGAGCAGTTCTTC.

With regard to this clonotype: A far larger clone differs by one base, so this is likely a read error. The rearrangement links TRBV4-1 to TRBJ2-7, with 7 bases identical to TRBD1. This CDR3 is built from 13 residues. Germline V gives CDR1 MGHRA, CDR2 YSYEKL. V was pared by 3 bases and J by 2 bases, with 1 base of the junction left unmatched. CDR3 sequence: CASSQGQPYEQYF. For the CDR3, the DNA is TGCGCCAGCAGCCAGGGACAGCCCTACGAGCAGTACTTC.

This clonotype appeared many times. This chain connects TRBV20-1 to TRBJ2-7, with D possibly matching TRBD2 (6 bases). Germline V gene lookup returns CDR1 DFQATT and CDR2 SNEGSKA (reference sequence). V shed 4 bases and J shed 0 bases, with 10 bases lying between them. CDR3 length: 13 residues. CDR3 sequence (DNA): TGCAGTGCTAAAGGGACTCACTCCTACGAGCAGTACTTC. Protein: CSAKGTHSYEQYF.

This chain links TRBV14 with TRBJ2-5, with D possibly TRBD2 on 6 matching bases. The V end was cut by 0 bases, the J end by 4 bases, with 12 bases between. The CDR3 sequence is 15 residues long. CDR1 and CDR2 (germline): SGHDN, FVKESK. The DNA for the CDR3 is TGTGCCAGCAGCCAAGACGGGGGATTGAGAGAGACCCAGTACTTC. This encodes CASSQDGGLRETQYF.

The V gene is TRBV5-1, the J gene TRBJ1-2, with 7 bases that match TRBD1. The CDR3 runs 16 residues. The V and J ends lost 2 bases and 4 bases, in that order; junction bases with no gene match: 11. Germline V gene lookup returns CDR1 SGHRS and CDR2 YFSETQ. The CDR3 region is CASSLDTGASLYGYTF. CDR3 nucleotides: TGCGCCAGCAGCTTAGATACAGGGGCTTCCCTCTATGGCTACACCTTC.

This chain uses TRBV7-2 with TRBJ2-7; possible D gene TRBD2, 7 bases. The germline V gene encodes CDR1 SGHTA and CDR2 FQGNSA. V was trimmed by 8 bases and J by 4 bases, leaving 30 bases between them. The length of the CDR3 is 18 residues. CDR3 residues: CASRSVGRGPTSQYEQYF. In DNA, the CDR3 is TGTGCCAGCCGCTCGGTCGGGCGGGGGCCGACAAGCCAATACGAGCAGTACTTC.

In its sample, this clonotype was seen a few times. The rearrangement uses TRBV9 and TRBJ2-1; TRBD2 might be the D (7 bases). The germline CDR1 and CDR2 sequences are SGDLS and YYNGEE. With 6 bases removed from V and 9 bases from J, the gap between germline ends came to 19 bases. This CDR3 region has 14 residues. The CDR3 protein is CASTLGGGGPEQFF. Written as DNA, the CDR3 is TGTGCCAGCACCCTAGGTGGGGGGGGGCCTGAGCAGTTCTTC.

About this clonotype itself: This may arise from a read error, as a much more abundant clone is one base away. The CDR3 here is CASSPGALTNTQYF. The DNA for the CDR3 is TGTGCCAGCAGCCCGGGGGCGCTCACAAATACGCAGTATTTT. V is TRBV9 and J is TRBJ2-3; possibly TRBD1 or TRBD2 for D (6 bases each). The V gene's germline CDR1 is SGDLS and CDR2 YYNGEE. The CDR3 length is 14 residues.

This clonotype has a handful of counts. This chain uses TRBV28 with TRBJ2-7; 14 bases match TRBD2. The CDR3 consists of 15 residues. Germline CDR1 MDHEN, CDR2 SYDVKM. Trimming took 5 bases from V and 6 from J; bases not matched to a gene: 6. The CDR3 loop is CASSLGTSGSSEQYF. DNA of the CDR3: TGTGCCAGCAGTCTAGGGACTAGCGGGAGTTCCGAGCAGTACTTC.

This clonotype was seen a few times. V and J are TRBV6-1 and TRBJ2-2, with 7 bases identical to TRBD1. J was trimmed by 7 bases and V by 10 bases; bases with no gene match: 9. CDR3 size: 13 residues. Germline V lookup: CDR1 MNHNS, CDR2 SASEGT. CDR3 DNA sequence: TGTGCCACCGCAACAGGGGTTAGCGGGGAGCTGTTTTTT. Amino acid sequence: CATATGVSGELFF.

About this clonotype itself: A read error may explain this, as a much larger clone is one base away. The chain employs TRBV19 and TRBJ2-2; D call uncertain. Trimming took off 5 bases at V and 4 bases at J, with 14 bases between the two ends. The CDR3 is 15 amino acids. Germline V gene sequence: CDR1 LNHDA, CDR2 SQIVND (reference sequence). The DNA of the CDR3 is TGTGCCAGTAGTGTAGGAACAAGGAGCACCGGGGAGCTGTTTTTT. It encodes CASSVGTRSTGELFF.

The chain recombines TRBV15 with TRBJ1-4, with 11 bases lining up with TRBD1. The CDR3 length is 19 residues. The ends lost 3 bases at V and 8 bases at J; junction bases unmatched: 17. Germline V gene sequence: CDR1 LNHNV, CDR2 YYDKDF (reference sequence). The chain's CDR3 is CATSSRGQGEGIPMEKLFF. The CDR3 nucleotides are TGTGCCACCAGCAGCCGGGGACAGGGGGAAGGTATCCCAATGGAAAAACTGTTTTTT.

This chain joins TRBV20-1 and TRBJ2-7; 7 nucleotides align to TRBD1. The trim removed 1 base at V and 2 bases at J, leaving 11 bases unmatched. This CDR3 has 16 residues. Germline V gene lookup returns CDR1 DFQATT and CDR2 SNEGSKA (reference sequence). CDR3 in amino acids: CSARADWDSPTYEQYF. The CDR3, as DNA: TGCAGTGCTAGAGCCGACTGGGACAGTCCGACCTACGAGCAGTACTTC.

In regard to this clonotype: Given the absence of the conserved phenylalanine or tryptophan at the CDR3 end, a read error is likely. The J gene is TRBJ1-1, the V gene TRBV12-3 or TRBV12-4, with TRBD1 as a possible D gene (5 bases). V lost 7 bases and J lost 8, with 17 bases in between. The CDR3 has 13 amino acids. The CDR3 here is CASTWGGAAEAFL. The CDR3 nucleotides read TGTGCCAGCACCTGGGGAGGGGCGGCCGAAGCTTTCTTA.

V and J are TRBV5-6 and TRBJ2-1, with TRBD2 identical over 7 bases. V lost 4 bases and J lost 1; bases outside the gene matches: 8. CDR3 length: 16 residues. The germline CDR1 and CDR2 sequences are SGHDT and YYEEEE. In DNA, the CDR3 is TGTGCCAGCAGCCGGAAGACTAGCCTATCCTACAATGAGCAGTTCTTC. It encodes CASSRKTSLSYNEQFF.

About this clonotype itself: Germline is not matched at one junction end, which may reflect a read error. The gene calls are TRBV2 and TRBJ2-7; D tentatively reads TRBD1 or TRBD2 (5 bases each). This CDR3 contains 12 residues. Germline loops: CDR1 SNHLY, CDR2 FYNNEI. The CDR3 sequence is CAVRGTTYEQCF. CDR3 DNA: TGTGCCGTCCGAGGGACCACCTACGAGCAGTGCTTC.

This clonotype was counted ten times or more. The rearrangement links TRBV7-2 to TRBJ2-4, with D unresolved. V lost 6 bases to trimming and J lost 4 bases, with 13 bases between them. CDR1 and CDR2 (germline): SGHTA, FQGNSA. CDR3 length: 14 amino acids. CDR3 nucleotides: TGTGCCAGCAGACCCACGACACCTAAAAACATTCAGTACTTC. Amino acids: CASRPTTPKNIQYF.

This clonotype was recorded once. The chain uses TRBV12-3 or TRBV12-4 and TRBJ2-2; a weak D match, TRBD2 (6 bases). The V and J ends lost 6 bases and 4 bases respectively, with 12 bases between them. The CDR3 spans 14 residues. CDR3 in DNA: TGTGCCAGCAGCGCGGGACTTTCCACCGGGGAGCTGTTTTTT. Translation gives CASSAGLSTGELFF.

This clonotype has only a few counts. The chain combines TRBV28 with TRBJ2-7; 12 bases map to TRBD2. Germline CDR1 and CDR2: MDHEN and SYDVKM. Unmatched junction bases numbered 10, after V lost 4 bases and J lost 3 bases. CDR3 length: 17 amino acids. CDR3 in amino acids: CASSSSSSGRALYEQYF. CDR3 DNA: TGTGCCAGCAGTTCTTCCTCTAGCGGGAGGGCCCTCTACGAGCAGTACTTC.

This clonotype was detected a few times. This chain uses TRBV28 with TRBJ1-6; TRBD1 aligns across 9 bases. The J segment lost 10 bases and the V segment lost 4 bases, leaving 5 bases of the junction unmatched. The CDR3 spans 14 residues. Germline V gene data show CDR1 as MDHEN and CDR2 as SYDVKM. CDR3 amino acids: CASSYRGLRSPLHF. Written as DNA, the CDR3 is TGTGCCAGCAGTTACAGGGGGCTGCGGTCACCCCTCCACTTT.

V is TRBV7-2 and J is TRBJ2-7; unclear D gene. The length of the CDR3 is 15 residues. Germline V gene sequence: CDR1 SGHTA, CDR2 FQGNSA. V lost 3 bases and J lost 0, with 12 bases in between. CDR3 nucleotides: TGTGCCAGCAGCTTTTACTTCCAAAGCTCCTACGAGCAGTACTTC. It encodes CASSFYFQSSYEQYF.

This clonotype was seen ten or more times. The CDR3 loop reads CASSLFLTDTQYF. Here the CDR3 DNA reads TGTGCCAGCAGCTTATTCTTAACAGATACGCAGTATTTT. The V call is TRBV7-3, the J call TRBJ2-3; D uncertain. Per the germline V gene, CDR1 is SGHTA and CDR2 is FQGTGA. Trimming cost V 2 bases and J 3 bases, with 6 bases left between them. The CDR3 is 13 amino acids.

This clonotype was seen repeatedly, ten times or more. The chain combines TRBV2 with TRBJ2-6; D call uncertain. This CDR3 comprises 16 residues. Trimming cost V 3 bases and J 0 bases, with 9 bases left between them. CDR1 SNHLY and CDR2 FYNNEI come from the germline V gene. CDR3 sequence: CASSDPRYSGANVLTF. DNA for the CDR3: TGTGCCAGCAGTGATCCCAGGTACTCTGGGGCCAACGTCCTGACTTTC.